This T cell receptor beta chain was recovered during a study of T cells after yellow fever vaccination. Study-level points and caveats: The study re-detected most primary-vaccination clones after the booster (nearly 97% CD4, around 90% CD8).

TCRdb called the 5' RACE reads again in MiXCR, with one record for every CDR3 protein. The table has under 550,000 distinct CDR3 sequences, roughly 22% seen once. J was trimmed by 7 bases and V by 0 bases; bases with no gene match: 10. Per germline, CDR1 SGDLS and CDR2 YYNGEE. This CDR3 has 16 amino acids. There are a few counts of this clonotype. Its antigen is undetermined. This clonotype originated in a man aged 18 to 35 who received the YFV17D yellow fever vaccine. The V call is TRBV9, the J call TRBJ2-1; TRBD2 matches at 7 bases. The sequences come from PBMCs, collected approximately 20 days after the first yellow fever vaccination. The CDR3 spells CASSVATRGVGNEQFF. DNA of the CDR3: TGTGCCAGCAGCGTAGCTACCCGGGGGGTCGGGAATGAGCAGTTCTTC. The full variable domain, with the rest looked up from reference TRBV9 and TRBJ2-1, is DSGVTQTPKHLITATGQRVTLRCSPRSGDLSVYWYQQSLDQGLQFLIQYYNGEERAKGNILERFSAQQFPDLHSELNLSSLELGDSALYFCASSVATRGVGNEQFFGPGTRLTVL.